Each of the 27 T cell receptor beta chains below was sequenced from the same sample in a study of T cells in Graves' hyperthyroidism and ophthalmopathy. The source material, RNA transcripts, was used to amplify TCR beta CDR3 regions. TCR CDR3 underwent first-round RT-PCR with the HTBI primer set. TCRdb called the multiplex PCR reads again in MiXCR, with one record for every CDR3 protein. Here the sample spans around 190,000 distinct CDR3 sequences, about a sixth being singletons. Sequenced material: blood. Source of these receptors: a woman aged 45 to 65 with Graves' hyperthyroidism.

This clonotype has ten or more counts. The chain has TRBV11-2 and TRBJ2-1; 7 nucleotides align to TRBD2. The CDR3 runs to 15 residues. Germline trimming cut 1 base from V and 8 bases from J; bases unmatched to any gene: 8. Germline-derived CDR1 and CDR2 are SGHAT and FQNNGV. The DNA for the CDR3 is TGTGCCAGCAGCTTAGGGCGGGAGACTGGACATGAGCAGTTCTTC. Encoded protein: CASSLGRETGHEQFF.

The genes are TRBV20-1 and TRBJ2-7; 10 bases are shared with TRBD2. The V segment lost 6 bases and the J segment 6 bases; nucleotides outside the gene matches: 11. Germline CDR1 DFQATT, CDR2 SNEGSKA (reference sequence). CDR3 size: 14 residues. The CDR3 sequence is CSAQTSGDASEQYF. The DNA of the CDR3 is TGCAGTGCGCAAACTAGCGGGGACGCGTCCGAGCAGTACTTC.

This clonotype was counted a few times. V and J are TRBV20-1 and TRBJ1-4; D unresolved. The CDR3 loop spans 12 amino acids. Per the germline V gene, CDR1 is DFQATT and CDR2 is SNEGSKA (reference sequence). The V and J ends lost 6 bases and 8 bases respectively, with 13 bases between them. The CDR3 nucleotides read TGCAGTGCGCTAGATACCCGCGAAAAACTGTTTTTT. Its protein is CSALDTREKLFF.

The J gene is TRBJ2-3, the V gene TRBV20-1; 7 bases fit TRBD2. Trimming took 2 bases from V and 2 from J; bases not matched to a gene: 10. The CDR3 runs to 16 residues. CDR1 is DFQATT, CDR2 SNEGSKA, per germline (reference sequence). CDR3 loop: CSARRLAGVITDTQYF. The CDR3 DNA is TGCAGTGCTAGACGTCTGGCGGGAGTGATCACAGATACGCAGTATTTT.

V and J are TRBV28 and TRBJ2-1; 8 nucleotides agree with TRBD2. The CDR3 has 15 residues. The trim removed 7 bases at V and 9 bases at J, leaving 14 bases unmatched. Germline CDR1 is MDHEN and CDR2 is SYDVKM. In DNA form, the CDR3 reads TGTGCCAGCATCGAGGGCACGGGAGGGATCACTGAGCAGTTCTTC. Its protein is CASIEGTGGITEQFF.

This clonotype was counted at least ten times. The V and J genes are TRBV29-1 and TRBJ1-2; D is unclear. Germline lookup yields CDR1 SQVTM and CDR2 ANQGSEA. The CDR3 is made up of 12 amino acids. The V end lost 1 base, the J end lost 8 bases, and 11 bases lay between the germline ends. The CDR3 sequence: CSVEGGSIGYTF. The DNA for the CDR3 is TGCAGCGTTGAAGGCGGGAGTATCGGCTACACCTTC.

The CDR3 protein is CASSLGSGLATNEQFF. CDR3 nucleotides: TGTGCCAGCAGCTTAGGCTCGGGACTAGCCACCAATGAGCAGTTCTTC. The chain has TRBV7-9 and TRBJ2-1, with 9 bases aligning to TRBD2. The V gene's germline CDR1 is SEHNR and CDR2 FQNEAQ (reference sequence). The V segment lost 1 base and the J segment 6 bases; nucleotides outside the gene matches: 7. The CDR3 is made up of 16 amino acids. The variable domain in full, completed from reference TRBV7-9 and TRBJ2-1, reads DTGVSQNPRHKITKRGQNVTFRCDPISEHNRLYWYRQTLGQGPEFLTYFQNEAQLEKSRLLSDRFSAERPKGSFSTLEIQRTEQGDSAMYLCASSLGSGLATNEQFFGPGTRLTVL.

This clonotype was detected only once. J is TRBJ2-3 and V is TRBV20-1, with 12 bases aligning to TRBD2. Germline-derived CDR1 and CDR2 are DFQATT and SNEGSKA (reference sequence). J gave up 0 bases and V 4 bases, and 5 bases lay outside the gene matches. The CDR3 extends over 16 amino acids. Written as DNA, the CDR3 is TGCAGTGCTAAAACTAGCGGGAGGATTAGCACAGATACGCAGTATTTT. Translation: CSAKTSGRISTDTQYF.

The chain links TRBV28 to TRBJ2-4; D unresolved. CDR1 is MDHEN, CDR2 SYDVKM, per germline. Trimming took 6 bases from V and 0 from J, leaving 12 bases between them. There are 15 residues in the CDR3. The DNA for the CDR3 is TGTGCCAGCAGCTCCCAATCAACAGCCAAAAACATTCAGTACTTC. Translated: CASSSQSTAKNIQYF.

This clonotype was observed at least ten times. V is TRBV6-1 and J is TRBJ2-7, with D possibly matching TRBD2 (5 bases). Trimming shortened V by 7 bases and J by 5 bases, and 15 bases separated the two germline ends. Germline V gene sequence: CDR1 MNHNS, CDR2 SASEGT. The CDR3 sequence is 13 residues long. CDR3 protein: CASTRGSPDEQYF. Here the CDR3 DNA reads TGTGCCAGCACCCGAGGGTCCCCTGACGAGCAGTACTTC.

Ten or more counts support this clonotype. The chain has TRBV5-1 and TRBJ2-1, with TRBD1 identical over 7 bases. Germline assignment: CDR1 SGHRS and CDR2 YFSETQ. Losses at the gene ends were 5 bases for V and 0 bases for J; bases not matched to a gene: 2. The CDR3 sequence is 14 residues long. CDR3 protein: CASRGTDSYNEQFF. CDR3 coding DNA: TGCGCCAGCAGGGGGACAGACTCCTACAATGAGCAGTTCTTC. The variable domain in full, completed from reference TRBV5-1 and TRBJ2-1, reads KAGVTQTPRYLIKTRGQQVTLSCSPISGHRSVSWYQQTPGQGLQFLFEYFSETQRNKGNFPGRFSGRQFSNSRSEMNVSTLELGDSALYLCASRGTDSYNEQFFGPGTRLTVL.

Only a few counts were recorded for this clonotype. The DNA of the CDR3 is TGCAGTCCCGCGGGGGGGAAAGGCGGCTACACCTTC. Its protein is CSPAGGKGGYTF. The chain has TRBV20-1 and TRBJ1-2; D perhaps matches TRBD1 (5 bases). CDR3 size: 12 residues. Trimming left V 8 bases short and J 8 bases short, with 18 bases between. The germline V gene encodes CDR1 DFQATT and CDR2 SNEGSKA (reference sequence).

About this clonotype: This may come from a read error, since a much larger clone is one base off. This rearrangement joins TRBV3-1 to TRBJ2-1; D uncertain. Near its end, the DNA agrees better with TRBJ2-7, so the J call may be wrong. The CDR3 has 14 residues. CDR1 LGHDT and CDR2 YNNKEL come from the germline V gene (reference sequence). Here the CDR3 DNA reads TGTGCCAGCAGCCGACTCCCACCGTACAATGAGCAGTACTTC. Amino acids: CASSRLPPYNEQYF.

This clonotype showed up just once. One base away lies a much larger clone, so this may be a sequencing read error. The chain couples TRBV14 to TRBJ2-7; no clear D. The CDR3 is 12 residues long. From germline, CDR1 is SGHDN and CDR2 FVKESK. The germline V and J ends were trimmed by 4 bases and 7 bases, with 11 bases remaining between them. The CDR3 protein is CASSLTLREQYF. The CDR3 bases are TGTGCCAGCAGCCTAACATTAAGGGAGCAGTACTTC.

This clonotype has at least ten counts. The chain recombines TRBV7-2 with TRBJ1-1; D perhaps matches TRBD1 (5 bases). Trimming took off 1 base at V and 3 bases at J, with 9 bases between the two ends. CDR3 size: 14 residues. Germline V lookup: CDR1 SGHTA, CDR2 FQGNSA. CDR3 coding DNA: TGTGCCAGCAGCTTAGGGGGGTTGTACACTGAAGCTTTCTTT. This sequence encodes CASSLGGLYTEAFF. The variable domain in full, with the rest retrieved from reference TRBV7-2 and TRBJ1-1, is GAGVSQSPSNKVTEKGKDVELRCDPISGHTALYWYRQSLGQGLEFLIYFQGNSAPDKSGLPSDRFSAERTGGSVSTLTIQRTQQEDSAVYLCASSLGGLYTEAFFGQGTRLTVV.

This chain uses TRBV30 with TRBJ2-1; 12 bases line up with TRBD2. The CDR3 totals 17 residues. The junction had 8 bases not matched to a gene; V was cut back by 3 bases and J by 2 bases. In germline, CDR1 is GTSNPN, CDR2 SVGIG (reference sequence). The CDR3 loop is CAWRATSGSITYNEQFF. DNA of the CDR3: TGTGCCTGGAGAGCGACTAGCGGGAGTATAACCTACAATGAGCAGTTCTTC.

This clonotype was observed many times. J is TRBJ2-3 and V is TRBV14; a possible D gene is TRBD1 (5 bases). V was pared by 0 bases and J by 3 bases, with 10 bases between. CDR1 is SGHDN and CDR2 is FVKESK in the germline V gene. CDR3 size: 15 residues. The CDR3 sequence is CASSQDSRVTDTQYF. As DNA, the CDR3 is TGTGCCAGCAGCCAAGATTCCAGGGTTACAGATACGCAGTATTTT.

This clonotype has a handful of counts. The V gene is TRBV4-2, the J gene TRBJ2-1, with 14 bases lining up with TRBD2. The V gene end was trimmed by 6 bases and the J gene end by 6 bases; junction bases not matched to a gene: 13. The CDR3 spans 18 residues. Germline V gene lookup returns CDR1 LGHNA and CDR2 YNFKEQ. CDR3 in amino acids: CASRSPGSGTSGGNEQFF. The CDR3 DNA is TGTGCCAGCAGGAGCCCGGGCTCCGGGACTAGCGGGGGCAATGAGCAGTTCTTC.

This clonotype has only a few counts. Possible read error: a much larger clone is one base away. The chain is built from TRBV6-2 or TRBV6-3 and TRBJ2-7; perhaps TRBD1 as D (5 bases). V lost 7 bases to trimming and J lost 4 bases, with 17 bases between them. Germline-derived CDR1 and CDR2 are MNHEY and SVGEGT. This CDR3 spans 14 amino acids. The CDR3 DNA follows: TGTGCCAGCACACCGAGAGGTGGGGCGTACGAGCAGTACTTC. This translates into CASTPRGGAYEQYF.

This clonotype showed up many times. V and J are TRBV2 and TRBJ1-2; 8 bases match TRBD1. The CDR3 has 14 amino acids. With 4 bases clipped from V and 2 bases from J, the junction kept 3 bases outside the gene matches. Germline CDR1 is SNHLY and CDR2 is FYNNEI. The CDR3 DNA reads as TGTGCCAGCAGTGGACGACAGGGGAACTATGGCTACACCTTC. Translation: CASSGRQGNYGYTF.

The chain has TRBV7-6 and TRBJ2-3; 7 bases align to TRBD2. V was pared by 6 bases and J by 5 bases, with 14 bases of the junction left unmatched. The CDR3 is made up of 16 amino acids. Germline values: CDR1 SGHVS, CDR2 FNYEAQ. CDR3 loop: CASSGVAGEGIDTQYF. The CDR3 DNA reads as TGTGCCAGCAGTGGGGTTGCGGGAGAAGGAATAGATACGCAGTATTTT.

The chain couples TRBV5-8 to TRBJ1-2; possibly TRBD1 for D (6 bases). CDR3 length: 16 residues. With 2 bases removed from V and 2 bases from J, the gap between germline ends came to 16 bases. CDR1 SGHTS and CDR2 YDEGEE come from the germline V gene. The CDR3 sequence is CASSLQALQGNYGYTF. The CDR3 nucleotides read TGTGCCAGCAGCTTACAAGCCTTACAGGGAAACTATGGCTACACCTTC.

This clonotype came up many times. The rearrangement links TRBV12-3 or TRBV12-4 to TRBJ2-1, with 8 bases identical to TRBD1. V shed 4 bases, J shed 8 bases, and the junction held 10 bases outside the gene matches. This CDR3 is built from 15 residues. CDR3 bases: TGTGCCAGCAGTTCGGGACAGGAAGGCTTAGATGAGCAGTTCTTC. Amino acids: CASSSGQEGLDEQFF.

The rearrangement joins TRBV29-1 to TRBJ1-1; D call uncertain. V was cut by 7 bases and J by 0 bases, with 12 bases left in between. From germline, CDR1 is SQVTM and CDR2 ANQGSEA. The CDR3 contains 13 residues. CDR3 DNA: TGCAGCGGTCAAGTAATCCTGAACACTGAAGCTTTCTTT. This encodes CSGQVILNTEAFF.

This clonotype was observed many times. The V gene is TRBV12-3 or TRBV12-4, the J gene TRBJ2-3; a possible D gene is TRBD2 (6 bases). The germline V and J ends were trimmed by 10 bases and 8 bases, with 25 bases remaining between them. CDR3 size: 15 residues. The CDR3 DNA reads as TGTGCCACAAACGTACGGCGGGACGTTGGTGGTACGCAGTATTTT. Amino acids: CATNVRRDVGGTQYF.

This clonotype has just a few counts. V and J are TRBV7-9 and TRBJ2-7; 11 bases are a match to TRBD2. The J call may be incorrect, as the DNA end agrees better with TRBJ2-1. CDR1 is SEHNR and CDR2 is FQNEAQ in the germline V gene (reference sequence). The CDR3 is 14 amino acids. The CDR3 protein is CASSILAGVGEQFF. The CDR3 nucleotides read TGTGCCAGCAGCATACTAGCGGGAGTAGGCGAGCAGTTCTTC.

As regards this clonotype: Since a much larger clone is just one base distant, this may be a read error. The CDR3, as DNA: TGCAGTGCTAGTAGGCTAGCGGAACACAATGAGCAGTACTTC. Amino acid sequence: CSASRLAEHNEQYF. This sequence joins TRBV20-1 and TRBJ2-1; 7 nucleotides agree with TRBD2. The J call may be faulty, since TRBJ2-7 better matches the DNA end. Germline-derived CDR1 and CDR2 are DFQATT and SNEGSKA (reference sequence). This CDR3 is 14 amino acids long.